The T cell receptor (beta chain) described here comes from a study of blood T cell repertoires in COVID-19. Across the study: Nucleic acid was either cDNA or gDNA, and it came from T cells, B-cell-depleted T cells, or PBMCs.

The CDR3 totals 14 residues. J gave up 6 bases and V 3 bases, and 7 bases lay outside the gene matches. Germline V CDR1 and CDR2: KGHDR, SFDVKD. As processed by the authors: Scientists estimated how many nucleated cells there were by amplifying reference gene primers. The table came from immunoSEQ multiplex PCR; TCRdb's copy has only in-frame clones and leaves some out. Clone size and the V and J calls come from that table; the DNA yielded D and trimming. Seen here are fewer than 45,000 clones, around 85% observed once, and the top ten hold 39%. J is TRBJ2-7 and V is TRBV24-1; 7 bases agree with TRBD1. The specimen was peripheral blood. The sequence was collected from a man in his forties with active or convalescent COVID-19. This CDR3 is CATSDRGTVAEQYF. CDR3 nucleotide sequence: TGTGCCACCAGTGATAGGGGGACAGTCGCCGAGCAGTACTTC.